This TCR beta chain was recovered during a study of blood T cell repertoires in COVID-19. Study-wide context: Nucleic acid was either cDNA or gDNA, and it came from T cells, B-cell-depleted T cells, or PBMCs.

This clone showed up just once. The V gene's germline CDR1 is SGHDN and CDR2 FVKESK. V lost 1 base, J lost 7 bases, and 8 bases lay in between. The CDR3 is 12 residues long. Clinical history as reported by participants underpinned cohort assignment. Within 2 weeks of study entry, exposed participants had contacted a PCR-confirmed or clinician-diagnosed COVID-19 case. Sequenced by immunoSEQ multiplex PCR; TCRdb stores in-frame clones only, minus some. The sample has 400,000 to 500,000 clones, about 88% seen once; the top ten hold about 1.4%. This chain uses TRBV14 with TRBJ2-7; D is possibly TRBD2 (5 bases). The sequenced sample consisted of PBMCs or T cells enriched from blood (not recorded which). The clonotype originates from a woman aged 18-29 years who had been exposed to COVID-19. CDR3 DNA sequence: TGTGCCAGCAGCCAAGCGTCGGGAGAGCAGTACTTC. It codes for CASSQASGEQYF.